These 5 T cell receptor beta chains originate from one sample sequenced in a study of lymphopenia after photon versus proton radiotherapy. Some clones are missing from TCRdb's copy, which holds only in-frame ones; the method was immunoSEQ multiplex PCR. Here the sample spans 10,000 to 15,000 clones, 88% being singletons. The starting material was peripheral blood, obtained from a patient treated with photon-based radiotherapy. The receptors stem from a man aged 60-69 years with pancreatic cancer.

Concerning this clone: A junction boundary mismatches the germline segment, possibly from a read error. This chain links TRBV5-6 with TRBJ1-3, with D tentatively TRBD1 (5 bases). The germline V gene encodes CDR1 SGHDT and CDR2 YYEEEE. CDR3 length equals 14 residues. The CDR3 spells CVSSLRQLGNTIYF. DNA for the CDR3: TGTGTCAGCAGCTTAAGACAGCTGGGAAACACCATATATTTT.

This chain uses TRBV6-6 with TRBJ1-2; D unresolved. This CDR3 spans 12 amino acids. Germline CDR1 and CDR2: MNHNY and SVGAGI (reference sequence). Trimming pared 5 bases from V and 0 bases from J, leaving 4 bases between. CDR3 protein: CASSAANYGYTF. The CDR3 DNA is TGTGCCAGCAGTGCAGCTAACTATGGCTACACCTTC.

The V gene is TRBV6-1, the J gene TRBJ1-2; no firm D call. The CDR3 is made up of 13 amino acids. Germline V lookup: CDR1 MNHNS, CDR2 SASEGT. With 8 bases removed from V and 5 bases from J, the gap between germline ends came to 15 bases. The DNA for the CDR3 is TGTGCCAGCCGTATGGGGTTGGAATATGGCTACACCTTC. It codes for CASRMGLEYGYTF.

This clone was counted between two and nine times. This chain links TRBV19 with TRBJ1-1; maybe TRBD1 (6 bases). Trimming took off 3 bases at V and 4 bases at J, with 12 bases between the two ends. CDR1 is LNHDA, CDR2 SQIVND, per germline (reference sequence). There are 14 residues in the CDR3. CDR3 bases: TGTGCCAGTAGTATTAGAGGGGGTGGCACTGAAGCTTTCTTT. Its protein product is CASSIRGGGTEAFF.

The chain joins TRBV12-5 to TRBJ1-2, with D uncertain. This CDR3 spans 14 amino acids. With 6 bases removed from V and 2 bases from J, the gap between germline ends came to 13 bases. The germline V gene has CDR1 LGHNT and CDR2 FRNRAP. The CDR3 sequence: CASGLAVSNYGYTF. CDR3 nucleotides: TGTGCTAGTGGCCTGGCGGTTTCAAACTATGGCTACACCTTC.